This TCR beta chain was recorded in a study of blood T cells in healthy people across ages. Broader study findings: Among long-lived donors, naive CD4+ cells were more numerous and diversity higher than in aged donors. Diversity estimated from one million T cells was considered an underestimate.

It was with a sample-barcoded 5' primer and a J-beta primer mix that a second PCR of roughly 7 to 12 cycles was run. Each cDNA molecule carried a tag from a template-switch adaptor that contained 12 random nucleotides. There were at least 2.5 million CDR3-containing paired-end reads obtained from each sample. MiXCR was run by TCRdb on the 5' RACE reads, yielding one entry per CDR3 protein. The sample lists 1.5 million to 2 million distinct CDR3 sequences, 30% to 40% occurring once. On this clonotype itself: What it recognizes is unknown.

CDR1 is MNHNS and CDR2 is SASEGT in the germline V gene. Trimming took 6 bases from V and 4 from J; bases not matched to a gene: 6. The CDR3 has 14 amino acids. The material sequenced was blood. This clonotype originated in a woman aged 30 to 39 in good health. The rearrangement joins TRBV6-1 to TRBJ1-3; 7 nucleotides match TRBD1. CDR3 DNA: TGTGCCAGCAGAAACAGGGGAGGCGGAAACACCATATATTTT. Protein product: CASRNRGGGNTIYF.